The clone carrying this TCR beta chain was detected a few times. The target antigen is unknown. The CDR3 is 14 amino acids. Germline V gene lookup returns CDR1 DFQATT and CDR2 SNEGSKA (reference sequence). The V and J ends lost 1 base and 2 bases respectively, with 12 bases between them. The data are from a study of identical twins. Whole-study findings and limits: Twins' surplus sharing was weaker for beta out-of-frame sequences.

Unique molecular identifiers were present on the cDNA, and a universal primer site came from template switching. In TCRdb, the 5' RACE reads were re-called with MiXCR into one record per CDR3 protein. The table lists 470,000 or so distinct CDR3 sequences, 20% to 25% of them singletons. In addition, the sample was reused for a study of T cells expressing NK-cell markers.

Sequences were obtained from CD4+ T cells sorted from blood. The sequence derives from a woman between 18 and 29 years old in good health. V gene TRBV20-1 combines with J gene TRBJ2-7, with unresolved D. The CDR3 DNA sequence: TGCAGTGCTAGAGTGAGACCCCCTGCCTACGAGCAGTACTTC. Its protein product is CSARVRPPAYEQYF.